The 15 T cell receptor beta chains below all came from one sample that was sequenced in a study of blood T cell repertoires in COVID-19. Sequencing was performed with immunoSEQ multiplex PCR; in TCRdb, only in-frame clones are kept and a portion is missing. The repertoire includes some 96,000 clones, around four fifths of them detected once, and around 29% sits in the top ten. The sample consisted of peripheral blood. These receptors all stem from a man in his sixties or seventies with active or convalescent COVID-19.

V gene TRBV7-9 combines with J gene TRBJ2-5, with 7 nucleotides matching TRBD1. V lost 11 bases to trimming and J lost 2 bases; unmatched junction nucleotides: 11. The CDR3 is made up of 14 amino acids. Germline CDR1 reads SEHNR; CDR2 reads FQNEAQ (reference sequence). The CDR3 DNA is TGTGCCGCTGGGGATGACAGGGTTCAAGAGACCCAGTACTTC. Translation gives CAAGDDRVQETQYF.

This chain links TRBV11-2 with TRBJ2-7; 13 bases fit TRBD2. The CDR3 sequence is 15 residues long. Germline V gene data show CDR1 as SGHAT and CDR2 as FQNNGV. J was trimmed by 2 bases and V by 5 bases; bases with no gene match: 3. CDR3 DNA sequence: TGTGCCAGCAGCGAACTAGCGGGAGGGCCCTACGAGCAGTACTTC. Translation gives CASSELAGGPYEQYF.

This chain joins TRBV25-1 and TRBJ1-1; TRBD1 aligns across 7 bases. The CDR3 is 14 residues long. Germline V gives CDR1 MGHDK, CDR2 SYGVNS. J lost 5 bases, V lost 8 bases, and 11 bases had no gene match. CDR3 DNA sequence: TGTGCCAGCTCTGAACCAGGGGGTCGGACTGAAGCTTTCTTT. The encoded protein is CASSEPGGRTEAFF.

This clone was observed a few times. Here the CDR3 DNA reads TGTGCCACCAGCAGAGATAGCCTTACGCAGTATTTT. Amino acids: CATSRDSLTQYF. V gene TRBV15 combines with J gene TRBJ2-3; D is undetermined. The CDR3 contains 12 residues. Germline assignment: CDR1 LNHNV and CDR2 YYDKDF (reference sequence). V gave up 0 bases and J gave up 8 bases, with 6 bases separating them.

The rearrangement joins TRBV29-1 to TRBJ1-2; D call uncertain. V was cut by 5 bases and J by 2 bases, with 12 bases left in between. Germline CDR1 SQVTM, CDR2 ANQGSEA. This CDR3 spans 13 amino acids. CDR3 DNA: TGCAGCGTTCGAGGGTTTTTGAACTATGGCTACACCTTC. Its translation: CSVRGFLNYGYTF.

The V call is TRBV5-5, the J call TRBJ2-7, with 8 bases that match TRBD1. V dropped 2 bases and J dropped 6; count of bases not matched to a gene: 13. The CDR3 length is 16 residues. Germline V lookup: CDR1 SGHKS, CDR2 YYEKEE (reference sequence). The CDR3 sequence: CASSFSLGQGFREQYF. The CDR3 nucleotides are TGTGCCAGCAGCTTTAGTTTAGGACAGGGTTTTCGCGAGCAGTACTTC.

The chain combines TRBV15 with TRBJ2-1; 9 bases agree with TRBD2. The CDR3 has 17 residues. Germline-derived CDR1 and CDR2 are LNHNV and YYDKDF (reference sequence). J lost 6 bases, V lost 3 bases, and 12 bases had no gene match. The CDR3 here is CATSSTPGTSFSNEQFF. CDR3 nucleotides: TGTGCCACCAGCAGTACCCCAGGGACTAGCTTCTCCAATGAGCAGTTCTTC.

This chain joins TRBV28 and TRBJ1-1; D call uncertain. The CDR3 is 15 amino acids. The germline V gene encodes CDR1 MDHEN and CDR2 SYDVKM. Deletions cut 4 bases from V and 4 bases from J, with 16 bases between. The CDR3 region is CASSSLPGGSTEAFF. The CDR3 DNA follows: TGTGCCAGCAGTTCCCTCCCGGGAGGGAGCACTGAAGCTTTCTTT.

This chain uses TRBV27 with TRBJ2-3; D is undetermined. This CDR3 has 13 amino acids. Germline V lookup: CDR1 MNHEY, CDR2 SMNVEV (reference sequence). V lost 6 bases to trimming and J lost 2 bases, with 9 bases between them. The CDR3 DNA reads as TGTGCCAGCAGCACTCCCCCCACAGATACGCAGTATTTT. It specifies CASSTPPTDTQYF.

This clone appeared a single time. The genes are TRBV7-9 and TRBJ2-7; TRBD2 matches at 9 bases. The CDR3 has 16 amino acids. J gave up 2 bases and V 5 bases, and 10 bases lay outside the gene matches. Germline V gene lookup returns CDR1 SEHNR and CDR2 FQNEAQ (reference sequence). The CDR3 here is CASSPWGGRATYEQYF. CDR3 in DNA: TGTGCCAGCAGCCCCTGGGGCGGGAGGGCTACCTACGAGCAGTACTTC.

The V call is TRBV18, the J call TRBJ1-4; 10 nucleotides align to TRBD1. Germline values: CDR1 KGHSH, CDR2 LQKENI. The CDR3 extends over 15 amino acids. V shed 2 bases and J 8 bases; nucleotides not matched to a gene: 5. The CDR3 spells CASSPGGQGEEKLFF. The DNA for the CDR3 is TGTGCCAGCTCACCAGGAGGACAGGGGGAGGAAAAACTGTTTTTT.

The chain recombines TRBV2 with TRBJ1-4; TRBD1 matches at 9 bases. The J segment lost 8 bases and the V segment lost 6 bases, leaving 4 bases of the junction unmatched. Germline V CDR1 and CDR2: SNHLY, FYNNEI. This CDR3 is 13 amino acids long. The CDR3 reads CASRPDRGEKLFF. CDR3 DNA: TGTGCCAGCAGACCTGACAGGGGGGAAAAACTGTTTTTT.

The chain carries TRBV7-2 and TRBJ1-3, with 7 positions matching TRBD1. The V segment lost 6 bases and the J segment 3 bases; nucleotides outside the gene matches: 2. The CDR3 covers 13 residues. In germline, CDR1 is SGHTA, CDR2 FQGNSA. The chain's CDR3 is CASRRDSGNTIYF. CDR3 DNA sequence: TGTGCCAGCAGACGGGACAGTGGAAACACCATATATTTT. The full variable domain, rest sourced from reference TRBV7-2 and TRBJ1-3, is GAGVSQSPSNKVTEKGKDVELRCDPISGHTALYWYRQSLGQGLEFLIYFQGNSAPDKSGLPSDRFSAERTGGSVSTLTIQRTQQEDSAVYLCASRRDSGNTIYFGEGSWLTVV.

The chain combines TRBV29-1 with TRBJ2-7; 8 nucleotides line up with TRBD1. The trim removed 3 bases at V and 2 bases at J, leaving 15 bases unmatched. From germline, CDR1 is SQVTM and CDR2 ANQGSEA. The CDR3 contains 17 residues. The CDR3 here is CSVERYPGTGDTYEQYF. The CDR3 coding sequence is TGCAGCGTTGAGAGATATCCCGGGACAGGAGATACCTACGAGCAGTACTTC.

The sample holds a few counts of this clone. The chain couples TRBV3-1 (or the pseudogene TRBV3-2) to TRBJ2-1; 9 bases fit TRBD1. V lost 4 bases and J lost 10; bases outside the gene matches: 5. Germline V gene lookup returns CDR1 LGHDT and CDR2 YNNKEL (reference sequence). CDR3 length: 13 residues. CDR3 DNA sequence: TGTGCCAGCAGCCGGGACAGGGTTGGGGAGCAGTTCTTC. Its protein is CASSRDRVGEQFF.